What follows are 6 T cell receptor beta chains derived from one specimen sequenced in a study of T cell repertoires in cytomegalovirus infection. In TCRdb, the reads were re-called with MiXCR into one record per CDR3 protein. The top ten hold about 20% of the sample, which has roughly 700,000 distinct CDR3 sequences, around 31% seen once. The antigens these receptors bind are not known. The sequences come from cultured PBMCs, collected from culture after CMV antigen stimulation. These receptors were taken from a human donor in good health (CMV status not recorded). Some clones in this sample may be carry-over from other donors' samples.

The rearrangement uses TRBV12-3 or TRBV12-4 and TRBJ2-3, with a weak D call TRBD2 (5 bases). This CDR3 has 16 residues. Trimming pared 6 bases from V and 1 base from J, leaving 17 bases between. The CDR3 region is CASSGQSGTGTDTQYF. CDR3 nucleotide sequence: TGTGCCAGCAGCGGCCAAAGCGGAACAGGCACAGATACGCAGTATTTT.

V usage is TRBV4-2 and J usage is TRBJ2-5; 8 bases match TRBD2. After removal of 0 bases from V and 2 bases from J, the junction contained 14 bases not matched to a gene. This CDR3 comprises 19 residues. Germline CDR1 reads LGHNA; CDR2 reads YNFKEQ. CDR3 sequence reads: CASSQDSGGGAQGQETQYF. CDR3 DNA: TGTGCCAGCAGCCAAGATTCGGGGGGGGGGGCACAGGGACAAGAGACCCAGTACTTC.

This clonotype has only a few counts. The chain employs TRBV6-2 or TRBV6-3 and TRBJ2-3; D is uncertain. Germline assignment: CDR1 MNHEY and CDR2 SVGEGT. This CDR3 is built from 15 residues. Trimming removed 2 bases at V and 2 bases at J, with 11 bases between. The CDR3 region has the DNA TGTGCCAGCAGTTACCCCCGAGGTTCCACAGATACGCAGTATTTT. It translates to CASSYPRGSTDTQYF.

This chain links TRBV6-2 or TRBV6-3 with TRBJ2-7, with no clear D. Deletions cut 10 bases from V and 5 bases from J, with 18 bases between. The germline V gene has CDR1 MNHEY and CDR2 SVGEGT. The CDR3 consists of 13 residues. CDR3 sequence reads: CAINSLLNHEQYF. CDR3 coding DNA: TGTGCCATCAACAGTCTTTTAAACCACGAGCAGTACTTC.

This clonotype was observed a few times. This chain uses TRBV11-2 with TRBJ2-5; tentative D call: TRBD1 (5 bases). V dropped 3 bases and J dropped 4 bases, with 12 bases sitting between them. Germline-derived CDR1 and CDR2 are SGHAT and FQNNGV. The CDR3 covers 14 residues. The CDR3 sequence: CASSLNRIPETQYF. DNA for the CDR3: TGTGCCAGCAGCTTGAACAGGATCCCAGAGACCCAGTACTTC.

This clonotype was seen more than once but under ten times. The chain is built from TRBV20-1 and TRBJ2-3; 7 bases are shared with TRBD2. The V gene end was trimmed by 2 bases and the J gene end by 5 bases; junction bases not matched to a gene: 4. Germline V gene sequence: CDR1 DFQATT, CDR2 SNEGSKA (reference sequence). The length of the CDR3 is 13 residues. The CDR3 nucleotides are TGCAGTGCTAGACGCGGGGGATTAGATACGCAGTATTTT. Its translation is CSARRGGLDTQYF.